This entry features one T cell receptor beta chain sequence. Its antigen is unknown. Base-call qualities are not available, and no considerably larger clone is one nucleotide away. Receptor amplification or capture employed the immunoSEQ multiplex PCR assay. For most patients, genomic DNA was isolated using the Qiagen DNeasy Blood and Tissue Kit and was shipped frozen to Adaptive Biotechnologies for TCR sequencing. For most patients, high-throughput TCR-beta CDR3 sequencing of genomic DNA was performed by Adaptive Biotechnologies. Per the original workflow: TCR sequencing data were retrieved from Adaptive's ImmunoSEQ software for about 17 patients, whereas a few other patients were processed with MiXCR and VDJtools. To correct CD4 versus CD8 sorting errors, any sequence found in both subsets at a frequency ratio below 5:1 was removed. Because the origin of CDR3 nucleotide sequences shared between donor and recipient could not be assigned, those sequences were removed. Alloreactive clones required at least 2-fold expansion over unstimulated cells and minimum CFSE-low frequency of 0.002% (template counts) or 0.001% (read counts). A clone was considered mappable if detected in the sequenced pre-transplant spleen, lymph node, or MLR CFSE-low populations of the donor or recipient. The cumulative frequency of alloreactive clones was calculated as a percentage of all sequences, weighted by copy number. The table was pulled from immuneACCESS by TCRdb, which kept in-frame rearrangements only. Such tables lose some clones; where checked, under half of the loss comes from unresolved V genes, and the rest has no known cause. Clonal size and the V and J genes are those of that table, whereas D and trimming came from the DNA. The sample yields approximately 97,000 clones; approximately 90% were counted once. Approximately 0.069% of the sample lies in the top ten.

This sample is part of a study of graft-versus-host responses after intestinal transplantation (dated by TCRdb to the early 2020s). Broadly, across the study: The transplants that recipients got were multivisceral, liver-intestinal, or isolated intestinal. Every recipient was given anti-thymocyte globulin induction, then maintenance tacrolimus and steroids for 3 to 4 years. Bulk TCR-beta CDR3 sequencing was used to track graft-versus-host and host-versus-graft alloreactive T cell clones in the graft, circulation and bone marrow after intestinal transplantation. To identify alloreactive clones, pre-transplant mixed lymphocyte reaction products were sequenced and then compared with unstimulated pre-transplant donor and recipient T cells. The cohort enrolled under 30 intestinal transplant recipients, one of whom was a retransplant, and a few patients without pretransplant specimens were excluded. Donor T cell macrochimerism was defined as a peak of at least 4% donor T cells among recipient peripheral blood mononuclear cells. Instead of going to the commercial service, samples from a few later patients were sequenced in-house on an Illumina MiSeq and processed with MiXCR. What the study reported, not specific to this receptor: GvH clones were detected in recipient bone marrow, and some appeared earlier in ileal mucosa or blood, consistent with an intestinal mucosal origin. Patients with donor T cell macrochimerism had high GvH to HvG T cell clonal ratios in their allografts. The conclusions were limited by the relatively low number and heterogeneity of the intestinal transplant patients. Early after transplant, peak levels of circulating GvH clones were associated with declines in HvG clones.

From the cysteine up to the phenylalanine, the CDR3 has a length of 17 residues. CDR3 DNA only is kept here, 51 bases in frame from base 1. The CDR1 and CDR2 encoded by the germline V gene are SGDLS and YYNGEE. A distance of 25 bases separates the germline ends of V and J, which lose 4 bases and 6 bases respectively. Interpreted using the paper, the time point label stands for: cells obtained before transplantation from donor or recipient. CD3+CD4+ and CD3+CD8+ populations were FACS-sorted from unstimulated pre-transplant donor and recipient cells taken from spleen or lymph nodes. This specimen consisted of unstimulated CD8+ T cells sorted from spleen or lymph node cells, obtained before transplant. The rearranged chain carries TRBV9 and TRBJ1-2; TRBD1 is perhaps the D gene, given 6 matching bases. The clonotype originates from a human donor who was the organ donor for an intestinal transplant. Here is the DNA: TGTGCCAGCAGCAAAAATTCACAGGGCAGTAGGGTGGATGGCTACACCTTC. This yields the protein CASSKNSQGSRVDGYTF.